This paragraph reports one TCR beta chain. Naive CD8 cells comprised CD45RO-negative, CCR7-positively selected cells, excluding terminally differentiated effector memory CD45RA+ cells. These data come from a study of shared clonotypes between healthy human individuals. The CDR3 consists of 16 residues. CDR1 is MNHNS, CDR2 SASEGT, per germline. The V gene lost 3 bases and the J gene lost 0 bases, with 13 bases spanning the gap. TCRdb's copy holds only in-frame clones and misses some; the assay was immunoSEQ multiplex PCR. The table lists 560,000 or so clones, around 96% of them singletons. The V and J genes are TRBV6-1 and TRBJ2-3, with D unclear. The specimen sequenced was naive CD8+ T cells sorted from blood. This clonotype originated in a woman in her 30s in good health. CDR3 sequence (DNA): TGTGCCAGCAGTGATATAGAGAACTCTAGCACAGATACGCAGTATTTT. It specifies CASSDIENSSTDTQYF.